These 21 T cell receptor beta chains share one sample of origin, sequenced in a study of shared clonotypes between healthy human individuals. TCRdb keeps only in-frame clones here, not all; method: immunoSEQ multiplex PCR. This table holds some 2,100,000 clones, roughly 95% found once. The sequencing input was naive CD4+ T cells sorted from blood. Subset indicated: CD45RA+ positively selected. All receptors derive from a man in his late teens or twenties in good health.

About this clone itself: Compared with germline, one end of the junction differs, possibly owing to a read error. This sequence joins TRBV7-7 and TRBJ2-5; D gene unclear. In germline, CDR1 is SSHAT, CDR2 FNYEAQ (reference sequence). CDR3 length equals 13 residues. CDR3 protein: CASSLGQKETQYF. Written as DNA, the CDR3 is TGTGCTAGCAGCTTAGGCCAGAAAGAGACCCAGTACTTC. The entire variable domain, with the rest obtained from reference TRBV7-7 and TRBJ2-5, is as follows: GAGVSQSPRYKVTKRGQDVTLRCDPISSHATLYWYQQALGQGPEFLTYFNYEAQPDKSGLPSDRFSAERPEGSISTLTIQRTEQRDSAMYRCASSLGQKETQYFGPGTRLLVL.

This sequence joins TRBV29-1 and TRBJ2-3; D might be TRBD2 (6 bases). The length of the CDR3 is 12 residues. The V gene lost 7 bases and the J gene lost 0 bases, with 8 bases spanning the gap. Per the germline V gene, CDR1 is SQVTM and CDR2 is ANQGSEA. The CDR3 protein is CSARESTDTQYF. CDR3 nucleotides: TGCAGCGCCCGGGAGAGCACAGATACGCAGTATTTT.

The chain couples TRBV19 to TRBJ1-2; D not resolved. The V end was cut by 5 bases, the J end by 4 bases, with 11 bases between. The CDR3 runs to 13 residues. CDR1 LNHDA and CDR2 SQIVND come from the germline V gene (reference sequence). The CDR3 nucleotides read TGTGCCAGTAGTCCCGGGGTTCTCTATGGCTACACCTTC. Translated, it gives CASSPGVLYGYTF.

For this clone: Distinct nucleotide sequences in the sample also encode this CDR3. The gene calls are TRBV30 and TRBJ1-5; 8 nucleotides align to TRBD1. Per germline, CDR1 GTSNPN and CDR2 SVGIG (reference sequence). This CDR3 has 14 amino acids. V lost 2 bases and J lost 7; bases outside the gene matches: 7. The CDR3 protein is CAWSTGQGGQPQHF. As DNA, the CDR3 is TGTGCCTGGAGTACTGGACAGGGCGGGCAGCCCCAGCATTTT.

V gene TRBV4-2 combines with J gene TRBJ1-1, with 7 nucleotides matching TRBD1. CDR3 size: 15 residues. From germline, CDR1 is LGHNA and CDR2 YNFKEQ. The trim removed 1 base at V and 0 bases at J, leaving 2 bases unmatched. The CDR3 bases are TGTGCCAGCAGCCAAGTGGGACAGATGAACACTGAAGCTTTCTTT. Translation: CASSQVGQMNTEAFF.

This chain uses TRBV29-1 with TRBJ1-5, with D tentatively TRBD1 (5 bases). From germline, CDR1 is SQVTM and CDR2 ANQGSEA. The CDR3 consists of 14 residues. With 4 bases removed from V and 2 bases from J, the gap between germline ends came to 12 bases. CDR3 in amino acids: CSVGGREGNQPQHF. The CDR3 nucleotides read TGCAGCGTTGGAGGCAGGGAGGGCAATCAGCCCCAGCATTTT.

The chain employs TRBV25-1 and TRBJ1-4, with TRBD1 identical over 9 bases. V was clipped by 1 base and J by 4 bases; unmatched bases: 7. The CDR3 covers 17 residues. Looked up from germline, CDR1 is MGHDK and CDR2 is SYGVNS. CDR3 coding DNA: TGTGCCAGCAGTGAATCCCCCGGGACAGGGTTTAATGAAAAACTGTTTTTT. Encoded protein: CASSESPGTGFNEKLFF.

The chain joins TRBV14 to TRBJ1-2; D unresolved. The V gene lost 2 bases and the J gene lost 8 bases, with 12 bases spanning the gap. Per germline, CDR1 SGHDN and CDR2 FVKESK. The CDR3 is 13 residues long. The CDR3 DNA follows: TGTGCCAGCAGCCAACAGGTTGGACGGGGCTACACCTTC. Translating it yields CASSQQVGRGYTF.

The chain uses TRBV7-2 and TRBJ2-2; TRBD1 agrees at 9 bases. The CDR3 runs 15 residues. The V gene's germline CDR1 is SGHTA and CDR2 FQGNSA. The ends lost 5 bases at V and 2 bases at J; junction bases unmatched: 3. CDR3 sequence reads: CASSAGQGNTGELFF. CDR3 DNA sequence: TGTGCCAGCAGCGCGGGACAGGGTAACACCGGGGAGCTGTTTTTT.

The rearrangement links TRBV7-2 to TRBJ1-1, with D maybe TRBD1 (5 bases). Germline values: CDR1 SGHTA, CDR2 FQGNSA. The V gene lost 2 bases and the J gene lost 5 bases, with 12 bases spanning the gap. CDR3 length: 14 residues. As DNA, the CDR3 is TGTGCCAGCAGCTTATCTCAGGGATCAACTGAAGCTTTCTTT. Its translation: CASSLSQGSTEAFF.

For the CDR3, the DNA is TGTGCCAGCACCTATAGGGGGTATTATGGCTACACCTTC. It is translated as CASTYRGYYGYTF. The chain is built from TRBV5-4 and TRBJ1-2, with D possibly being TRBD1 (6 bases). The germline gives CDR1 SGHNT, CDR2 YYREEE (reference sequence). Trimming cost V 6 bases and J 5 bases, with 14 bases left between them. This CDR3 comprises 13 residues. The complete variable domain, with remaining parts taken from reference TRBV5-4 and TRBJ1-2, reads ETGVTQSPTHLIKTRGQQVTLRCSSQSGHNTVSWYQQALGQGPQFIFQYYREEENGRGNFPPRFSGLQFPNYSSELNVNALELDDSALYLCASTYRGYYGYTFGSGTRLTVV.

The chain couples TRBV5-1 to TRBJ2-1, with D uncertain. Between the trimmed V and J ends, which lost 0 bases and 8 bases, there was a span of 21 bases. The CDR3 has 17 amino acids. From germline, CDR1 is SGHRS and CDR2 YFSETQ. The DNA of the CDR3 is TGCGCCAGCAGCTTGGCTCGTTCGACACTATTCTTAGATGAGCAGTTCTTC. Amino acid sequence: CASSLARSTLFLDEQFF.

The sample holds a few counts of this clone. Other nucleotide sequences in the sample specify the same CDR3. J is TRBJ1-1 and V is TRBV5-1; D ambiguous. The germline V gene has CDR1 SGHRS and CDR2 YFSETQ. The V and J ends lost 1 base and 2 bases respectively, with 6 bases between them. There are 13 residues in the CDR3. The CDR3 loop is CASSLFGNTEAFF. The CDR3 DNA sequence: TGCGCCAGCAGCTTGTTTGGAAACACTGAAGCTTTCTTT.

CDR3 DNA sequence: TGTGCCAGCAACAGGGAGGGGGGCGGCAATCAGCCCCAGCATTTT. This sequence encodes CASNREGGGNQPQHF. J is TRBJ1-5 and V is TRBV28, with D possibly TRBD1 on 6 matching bases. Germline CDR1 and CDR2: MDHEN and SYDVKM. The CDR3 is 15 residues long. With 7 bases removed from V and 2 bases from J, the gap between germline ends came to 15 bases.

This chain connects TRBV30 to TRBJ2-1; 12 bases are a match to TRBD2. Trimming took 6 bases from V and 10 from J; bases not matched to a gene: 4. Germline CDR1 is GTSNPN and CDR2 is SVGIG (reference sequence). This CDR3 is 12 amino acids long. The CDR3 loop is CACTSGRLEQFF. CDR3 nucleotide sequence: TGTGCCTGTACTAGCGGGAGGTTAGAGCAGTTCTTC.

A remark on this clone: The sample contains more than one DNA sequence encoding this CDR3. The gene calls are TRBV7-2 and TRBJ1-4; D might be TRBD1 (5 bases). There are 14 residues in the CDR3. Germline CDR1 is SGHTA and CDR2 is FQGNSA. The germline V and J ends were trimmed by 0 bases and 4 bases, with 6 bases remaining between them. The CDR3 loop is CASSLAGLNEKLFF. The CDR3, as DNA: TGTGCCAGCAGCTTAGCGGGGCTTAATGAAAAACTGTTTTTT.

The V gene is TRBV2, the J gene TRBJ1-3; 7 bases line up with TRBD1. The trim removed 8 bases at V and 0 bases at J, leaving 7 bases unmatched. The CDR3 has 15 amino acids. Germline V gene sequence: CDR1 SNHLY, CDR2 FYNNEI. The CDR3 is CASGTGVDSGNTIYF. CDR3 DNA sequence: TGTGCCAGCGGCACAGGGGTAGACTCTGGAAACACCATATATTTT. Supplemented by reference TRBV2 and TRBJ1-3, the full variable domain reads EPEVTQTPSHQVTQMGQEVILRCVPISNHLYFYWYRQILGQKVEFLVSFYNNEISEKSEIFDDQFSVERPDGSNFTLKIRSTKLEDSAMYFCASGTGVDSGNTIYFGEGSWLTVV.

Concerning this clone: Other DNA sequences of this sample code for an identical CDR3. This chain joins TRBV6-5 and TRBJ1-1; weak D call: TRBD1 (6 bases). There are 15 residues in the CDR3. Germline V gene lookup returns CDR1 MNHEY and CDR2 SVGAGI. V lost 0 bases and J lost 0, with 8 bases in between. Here the CDR3 reads CASSYSTGLNTEAFF. CDR3 DNA sequence: TGTGCCAGCAGTTACTCGACAGGTCTGAACACTGAAGCTTTCTTT.

In this sample, this clone turned up once. The rearrangement uses TRBV5-1 and TRBJ1-1; D is uncertain. Germline loops: CDR1 SGHRS, CDR2 YFSETQ. The CDR3 extends over 14 amino acids. V gave up 6 bases and J gave up 4 bases, with 16 bases separating them. CDR3 region: CASTPDGVVTEAFF. The CDR3 region has the DNA TGCGCCAGCACCCCCGACGGAGTAGTCACTGAAGCTTTCTTT.

The rearrangement links TRBV30 to TRBJ2-2; D is possibly TRBD1 or TRBD2 (6 bases each). Trimming stripped 4 bases from V and 5 bases from J, with 14 bases between. Germline V CDR1 and CDR2: GTSNPN, SVGIG (reference sequence). The CDR3 spans 14 residues. The DNA for the CDR3 is TGTGCCTGGAAGAGGGGGACTGGGACCGGGGAGCTGTTTTTT. Translation gives CAWKRGTGTGELFF.

The sample holds a few counts of this clone. The chain joins TRBV30 to TRBJ2-7; D may be TRBD2 (6 bases). Germline loops: CDR1 GTSNPN, CDR2 SVGIG (reference sequence). The CDR3 loop spans 15 amino acids. Trimming stripped 2 bases from V and 0 bases from J, with 14 bases between. The CDR3, as DNA: TGTGCCTGGAGTTATCGGGCGGGGCCCTCCTACGAGCAGTACTTC. Amino acid sequence: CAWSYRAGPSYEQYF.